The rows below give T cell receptor beta chains drawn from one sample of a study of T cells in Graves' hyperthyroidism and ophthalmopathy. TCRdb reanalysed the multiplex PCR reads using MiXCR and keeps one entry per CDR3 protein. This table holds about 250,000 distinct CDR3 sequences, about 24% found once. Material for sequencing was blood. These receptors were obtained from a woman in her thirties or forties with Graves' ophthalmopathy. The CDR3 runs from the conserved cysteine through the conserved F or W. D genes are given only for firm matches. The listing skips clone size in some rows; elsewhere it reads once, few, many or a size class.

len	abundance	v_gene	j_gene	d_gene	CDR3nt	CDR3aa
17	many	TRBV12-3/TRBV12-4	TRBJ2-4	-	TGTGCCAGCAGTTTAGCGCTCAGGGGCGTGGGGGTGGACATTCAGTACTTC	CASSLALRGVGVDIQYF
14	many	TRBV7-8	TRBJ2-4	-	TGTGCCAGCAGCTTAGCTTCGGGATGGGGCATTCAGTACTTC	CASSLASGWGIQYF
16	many	TRBV27	TRBJ1-5	-	TGTGCCAGCAGTTTCGGGGGGGCGCAGGCCAATCAGCCCCAGCATTTT	CASSFGGAQANQPQHF
14	many	TRBV7-9	TRBJ1-1	TRBD1	TGTGCCAGCAGGTCGCCCAGGGGGGGCACTGAAGCTTTCTTT	CASRSPRGGTEAFF
14	many	TRBV28	TRBJ2-5	TRBD2	TGTGCCAGCAGTCCAGCGGGAGGAGTTGAGACCCAGTACTTC	CASSPAGGVETQYF
15	-	TRBV12-3/TRBV12-4	TRBJ1-5	-	TGTGCCAGCAGTTTGCGGCAGATTAGCAATCAGCCCCAGCATTTT	CASSLRQISNQPQHF
14	once	TRBV28	TRBJ2-5	-	TGTGCCAGCAGTGCACATTCTGGCATCCAGACCCAGTACTTC	CASSAHSGIQTQYF
14	many	TRBV28	TRBJ2-7	-	TGTGCCAGCAGTTTGGCAGGGGTGGGCTACGAGCAGTACTTC	CASSLAGVGYEQYF
15	-	TRBV19	TRBJ2-2	TRBD1	TGTGCCAGTAGTTTTTTACAGGGGGTCGGCGGGGAGCTGTTTTTT	CASSFLQGVGGELFF
13	many	TRBV28	TRBJ1-6	-	TGTGCCAGCAAGGGGTCCTATAATTCACCCCTCCACTTT	CASKGSYNSPLHF
15	many	TRBV4-1	TRBJ2-7	TRBD2	TGCGCCAGCAGCCTAAATGGACTAGCGGGCTACGAGCAGTACTTC	CASSLNGLAGYEQYF
19	-	TRBV4-2	TRBJ1-3	-	TGTGCCAGCAGCCCTGCACAGGGAAGGGAAGGACGGGCTGGAAACACCATATATTTT	CASSPAQGREGRAGNTIYF
14	-	TRBV6-1	TRBJ2-7	-	TGTGCCAGCAGCCTCGACAGATTTTCCTACGAGCAGTACTTC	CASSLDRFSYEQYF
14	-	TRBV12-3/TRBV12-4	TRBJ1-3	-	TGTGCCAGCAGCCAGGACCTGGCACAAAACACCATATATTTT	CASSQDLAQNTIYF
14	many	TRBV28	TRBJ1-5	-	TGTGCCAGCACGAGGAGCGGAGAGAATCAGCCCCAGCATTTT	CASTRSGENQPQHF
18	many	TRBV7-3	TRBJ2-2	-	TGTGCCAGCAGCTTAAAAGCCGGGACTGTGGGTCACACCGGGGAGCTGTTTTTT	CASSLKAGTVGHTGELFF
14	few	TRBV4-1	TRBJ2-2	-	TGCGCCAGCAGCCAATATCGGGGGACCGGGGAGCTGTTTTTT	CASSQYRGTGELFF
16	few	TRBV2	TRBJ1-3	TRBD1	TGTGCCAGCGACGACCCTCAGGGGGCGCAGGGAAACACCATATATTTT	CASDDPQGAQGNTIYF
16	many	TRBV11-2	TRBJ1-5	-	TGTGCCAGTGCACTCGATGCCTACCTTGGGGATCAGCCCCAGCATTTT	CASALDAYLGDQPQHF
13	many	TRBV10-2	TRBJ2-2	-	TGCGCCGCCACTAGAGAGAACACCGGGGAGCTGTTTTTT	CAATRENTGELFF
16	many	TRBV12-3/TRBV12-4	TRBJ2-7	TRBD2	TGTGCCAGCAGCCCAAGGACTAGCGGGACCCTTTTGGAGCAGTACTTC	CASSPRTSGTLLEQYF
14	many	TRBV19	TRBJ1-1	-	TGTGCCAGTAGTATTAAGCGAGGAGACACTGAAGCTTTCTTT	CASSIKRGDTEAFF
14	-	TRBV7-3	TRBJ1-1	-	TGTGCCAGCAGCTTAAAGGGCCTGAGGACTGAAGCTTTCTTT	CASSLKGLRTEAFF
16	many	TRBV5-1	TRBJ2-7	TRBD2	TGCGCCAGCAGCACCTTCCCGCCGGGACTAGCAGCCGAGCAGTACTTC	CASSTFPPGLAAEQYF
14	many	TRBV20-1	TRBJ1-1	TRBD1	TGCAGTGCTAGAGATCCGACAGGGGACACTGAAGCTTTCTTT	CSARDPTGDTEAFF
15	-	TRBV6-7	TRBJ1-2	-	TGTGCCAGCAGCTCAGGACCGGGGGATAACTATGGCTACAGCTTC	CASSSGPGDNYGYSF
14	many	TRBV20-1	TRBJ2-7	-	TGCAGTGCTAACCGGGATTACGCCGCCTACGAGCAGTACTTC	CSANRDYAAYEQYF
15	many	TRBV2	TRBJ2-1	-	TGTGCCAGCAGTGAAGAAGCTTTCGATAACAATGAGCAGTTCTTC	CASSEEAFDNNEQFF
16	many	TRBV28	TRBJ2-5	TRBD2	TGTGCCAGCAGTTTTTCTAGCGGGAGACTCGGAGAGACCCAGTACTTC	CASSFSSGRLGETQYF
15	many	TRBV12-3/TRBV12-4	TRBJ1-1	-	TGTGCCAGCAGTATAACCGGGACGGTGAACACTGAAGCTTTCTTT	CASSITGTVNTEAFF
13	-	TRBV7-2	TRBJ2-7	TRBD1	TGTGCCAGCAGCGTGGACAGGAACTACGAGCAGTACTTC	CASSVDRNYEQYF